Below, 4 T cell receptor beta chains from the same sample are listed, as sequenced in a study of blood T cell repertoires in COVID-19. Repertoires were generated with immunoSEQ multiplex PCR, while TCRdb's copy carries only in-frame clones and drops some. This sample has 290,000 or so clones, with about nine tenths found just once. Material: PBMCs or T cells enriched from blood (not recorded which). Every receptor here comes from a woman between 18 and 29 years old who had recovered from COVID-19.

The CDR3 sequence is CASSQERWHLTGELFF. As DNA, the CDR3 is TGTGCCAGCAGCCAAGAGAGGTGGCACCTCACCGGGGAGCTGTTTTTT. The chain carries TRBV3-1 (or the pseudogene TRBV3-2) and TRBJ2-2; D not certain. The germline V gene encodes CDR1 LGHDT and CDR2 YNNKEL (reference sequence). V was shortened by 0 bases and J by 4 bases, with 12 bases between the two germline ends. The CDR3 extends over 16 amino acids.

CDR3 protein: CAWSASGGRLDTQYF. CDR3 sequence (DNA): TGTGCCTGGAGCGCGTCAGGGGGGAGGTTAGATACGCAGTATTTT. This chain uses TRBV30 with TRBJ2-3, with a possible D match to TRBD1 (7 bases). CDR1 and CDR2 from the germline V gene are GTSNPN and SVGIG (reference sequence). Trimming shortened V by 3 bases and J by 5 bases, and 18 bases separated the two germline ends. CDR3 length: 15 amino acids.

This clone was detected only a few times. This sequence joins TRBV7-8 and TRBJ1-1; TRBD1 matches at 11 bases. The trim removed 5 bases at V and 2 bases at J, leaving 4 bases unmatched. The length of the CDR3 is 15 residues. CDR1 and CDR2 (germline): SGHVS, FQNEAQ. The CDR3: CASSMGQGVNTEAFF. DNA of the CDR3: TGTGCCAGCAGCATGGGACAGGGGGTAAACACTGAAGCTTTCTTT.

The chain couples TRBV5-1 to TRBJ2-2; 7 bases map to TRBD1. V dropped 4 bases and J dropped 5; count of bases not matched to a gene: 17. Germline-derived CDR1 and CDR2 are SGHRS and YFSETQ. The CDR3 totals 18 residues. The CDR3 region has the DNA TGCGCCAGCAGCCGCCTAGGCGCTAGGGGGCCCACTACCGGGGAGCTGTTTTTT. The encoded protein is CASSRLGARGPTTGELFF. The complete variable domain, with remaining parts taken from reference TRBV5-1 and TRBJ2-2, reads KAGVTQTPRYLIKTRGQQVTLSCSPISGHRSVSWYQQTPGQGLQFLFEYFSETQRNKGNFPGRFSGRQFSNSRSEMNVSTLELGDSALYLCASSRLGARGPTTGELFFGEGSRLTVL.